A single sample is the source of the 21 T cell receptor beta chains below, sequenced in a study of control samples from healthy donors and cancer patients. Only in-frame clones appear in the TCRdb table, and some are missing; sequencing was by immunoSEQ multiplex PCR. This sample carries about 84,000 clones, 84% of them seen once, and the ten largest clones take around 10%. Sequenced input: PBMCs. The receptors come from a man in his 60s with head and neck cancer.

This clone was picked up a small number of times. This sequence joins TRBV2 and TRBJ2-7, with a tentative D call TRBD1 (6 bases). The ends were cut back, 4 bases at V and 1 base at J, with 11 bases in the middle. CDR3 length: 14 residues. Per germline, CDR1 SNHLY and CDR2 FYNNEI. In DNA, the CDR3 is TGTGCCAGCAGTGTTCAGGGGCCGTCCTACGAGCAGTACTTC. It yields the protein CASSVQGPSYEQYF.

The V call is TRBV18, the J call TRBJ2-7; TRBD1 is a possible D gene (6 bases). This CDR3 is 13 amino acids long. The V gene lost 9 bases and the J gene lost 4 bases, with 16 bases spanning the gap. Germline CDR1 and CDR2: KGHSH and LQKENI. The CDR3 DNA follows: TGTGCCAGTAGGGGGAATTTGCTGTACGAGCAGTACTTC. This codes for CASRGNLLYEQYF.

This rearrangement joins TRBV7-6 to TRBJ2-2, with D hard to call. Trimming removed 5 bases from V and 7 bases from J, with 14 bases in between. The germline V gene has CDR1 SGHVS and CDR2 FNYEAQ. This CDR3 has 14 residues. In DNA form, the CDR3 reads TGTGCCAGCAGCCTAGGGCTGGGATTCGGGGAGCTGTTTTTT. It is translated as CASSLGLGFGELFF.

The V call is TRBV11-2, the J call TRBJ2-3; the match to TRBD2 covers 12 bases. Germline-derived CDR1 and CDR2 are SGHAT and FQNNGV. This CDR3 comprises 16 residues. The junction had 5 bases not matched to a gene; V was cut back by 5 bases and J by 2 bases. This CDR3 is CASSPRTSGNTDTQYF. The CDR3 DNA sequence: TGTGCCAGCAGCCCCCGGACTAGCGGGAACACAGATACGCAGTATTTT.

V usage is TRBV18 and J usage is TRBJ2-3; perhaps TRBD1 as D (6 bases). Germline lookup yields CDR1 KGHSH and CDR2 LQKENI. V lost 3 bases and J 1 base, leaving 11 bases between the germline ends. CDR3 length: 15 amino acids. In nucleotides, the CDR3 is TGTGCCAGCTCACCCCTGGCAGGGGGCACAGATACGCAGTATTTT. Its protein product is CASSPLAGGTDTQYF.

This clone was picked up one time. V usage is TRBV12-3 or TRBV12-4 and J usage is TRBJ2-5; D unresolved. V was shortened by 2 bases and J by 5 bases, with 9 bases between the two germline ends. The CDR3 spans 13 residues. This CDR3 reads CASSLLRLETQYF. The CDR3 coding sequence is TGTGCCAGCAGTTTACTGCGGCTGGAGACCCAGTACTTC.

This chain connects TRBV24-1 to TRBJ2-2; D is perhaps TRBD1 (6 bases). The V and J ends lost 12 bases and 3 bases respectively, with 10 bases between them. Germline V gene sequence: CDR1 KGHDR, CDR2 SFDVKD. The CDR3 extends over 12 amino acids. The CDR3 DNA is TGTGCCTCACAGGGAGACACCGGGGAGCTGTTTTTT. It specifies CASQGDTGELFF.

The J gene is TRBJ2-1, the V gene TRBV18, with a possible D match to TRBD1 (6 bases). V was clipped by 1 base and J by 8 bases, with 6 bases between them. CDR3 length: 12 residues. The germline V gene encodes CDR1 KGHSH and CDR2 LQKENI. The CDR3 sequence: CASSPQGDEQFF. CDR3 coding DNA: TGTGCCAGCTCACCACAGGGGGATGAGCAGTTCTTC.

Turning to this clone: One end of the junction varies from germline; a read error may be responsible. The chain joins TRBV10-2 to TRBJ2-4; D assignment may be TRBD1 or TRBD2 (6 bases each). This CDR3 has 13 amino acids. Germline V lookup: CDR1 WSHSY, CDR2 SAAADI. The CDR3 here is CASAAWAGAWEVF. The CDR3 coding sequence is TGCGCCAGCGCGGCTTGGGCAGGGGCCTGGGAGGTCTTC.

The V gene is TRBV24-1, the J gene TRBJ1-1, with D perhaps TRBD1 (5 bases). The CDR3 runs to 16 residues. CDR1 and CDR2 from the germline V gene are KGHDR and SFDVKD. Between the trimmed V and J ends, which lost 3 bases and 5 bases, there was a span of 18 bases. The CDR3, as DNA: TGTGCCACCAGTGATCCCGATGGGGGGACCCGGACTGAAGCTTTCTTT. It encodes CATSDPDGGTRTEAFF.

The chain carries TRBV11-3 and TRBJ1-2; no clear D. The germline gives CDR1 SGHNT, CDR2 YENEEA. This CDR3 is built from 12 residues. Trimming took off 6 bases at V and 1 base at J, with 6 bases between the two ends. The CDR3: CASRTRNYGYTF. CDR3 sequence (DNA): TGTGCCAGCAGGACACGTAACTATGGCTACACCTTC.

CDR3 sequence reads: CASNSDGGTQYF. Written as DNA, the CDR3 is TGCGCCAGCAACTCGGACGGGGGTACGCAGTATTTT. The chain is built from TRBV10-1 and TRBJ2-3, with a tentative D call TRBD2 (6 bases). The CDR3 totals 12 residues. Trimming removed 7 bases from V and 8 bases from J, with 13 bases in between. Germline V gives CDR1 WNHNN, CDR2 SYGVQD (reference sequence).

Written as DNA, the CDR3 is TGCGCCAGCAGTGAGTTGGTCAACTCCTACGAGCAGTACTTC. This gives the protein CASSELVNSYEQYF. The rearrangement links TRBV10-1 to TRBJ2-7; D is ambiguous. The CDR3 runs to 14 residues. Trimming took 1 base from V and 0 from J, leaving 7 bases between them. Germline V gives CDR1 WNHNN, CDR2 SYGVQD (reference sequence).

The genes are TRBV2 and TRBJ2-7; perhaps D is TRBD1 or TRBD2 (6 bases each). The ends were cut back, 8 bases at V and 5 bases at J, with 19 bases in the middle. CDR3 size: 14 residues. Germline CDR1 is SNHLY and CDR2 is FYNNEI. The CDR3 loop reads CASPKGGQYHEQYF. CDR3 sequence (DNA): TGTGCCAGCCCCAAGGGAGGACAGTATCACGAGCAGTACTTC.

The chain recombines TRBV4-1 with TRBJ2-6, with D perhaps TRBD1 or TRBD2 (5 bases each). V was pared by 0 bases and J by 6 bases, with 9 bases between. This CDR3 comprises 15 residues. Germline V CDR1 and CDR2: MGHRA, YSYEKL. In DNA form, the CDR3 reads TGCGCCAGCAGCCAAGATCACGGGGCGGCCAACGTCCTGACTTTC. Encoded protein: CASSQDHGAANVLTF.

This chain joins TRBV21-1 and TRBJ2-7; no check of the table's D call, TRBD2, against the DNA was made. TRBV21-1 is deemed a pseudogene. This CDR3 has 14 amino acids. The CDR3 sequence is CASSKGGEGYEQYF. The DNA for the CDR3 is TGTGCCAGCAGCAAAGGTGGGGAGGGTTACGAGCAGTACTTC.

The V call is TRBV6-5, the J call TRBJ2-7; perhaps TRBD1 as D (5 bases). CDR3 length equals 14 residues. V was trimmed by 0 bases and J by 7 bases, leaving 13 bases between them. Germline CDR1 reads MNHEY; CDR2 reads SVGAGI. CDR3 DNA: TGTGCCAGCAGTTACTCACAGGCAGTCATAGAGCAGTACTTC. It translates to CASSYSQAVIEQYF.

V gene TRBV6-2 or TRBV6-3 combines with J gene TRBJ2-5, with 11 positions matching TRBD2. The V segment lost 2 bases and the J segment 4 bases; nucleotides outside the gene matches: 3. The germline V gene encodes CDR1 MNHEY and CDR2 SVGEGT. CDR3 length: 15 residues. Here the CDR3 DNA reads TGTGCCAGCAGTTACAGCCTAGCGGGGGGAGAGACCCAGTACTTC. It yields the protein CASSYSLAGGETQYF.

The chain combines TRBV7-9 with TRBJ2-7, with D tentatively TRBD2 (5 bases). The CDR3 extends over 14 amino acids. Trimming stripped 1 base from V and 0 bases from J, with 7 bases between. Germline CDR1 reads SEHNR; CDR2 reads FQNEAQ (reference sequence). This chain's CDR3 is CASSLVGGSYEQYF. CDR3 DNA sequence: TGTGCCAGCAGCTTAGTCGGAGGCTCCTACGAGCAGTACTTC.

V and J are TRBV5-1 and TRBJ2-1; 8 bases agree with TRBD2. V lost 5 bases and J lost 5; bases outside the gene matches: 6. Germline V gives CDR1 SGHRS, CDR2 YFSETQ. The CDR3 totals 14 residues. CDR3 bases: TGCGCCAGCAGTCTAGCGGGTCGGAACAATGAGCAGTTCTTC. Translating it yields CASSLAGRNNEQFF. Full variable domain (remainder filled in from reference TRBV5-1 and TRBJ2-1): KAGVTQTPRYLIKTRGQQVTLSCSPISGHRSVSWYQQTPGQGLQFLFEYFSETQRNKGNFPGRFSGRQFSNSRSEMNVSTLELGDSALYLCASSLAGRNNEQFFGPGTRLTVL.

V gene TRBV5-1 combines with J gene TRBJ1-5; D might be TRBD1 (5 bases). Germline lookup yields CDR1 SGHRS and CDR2 YFSETQ. CDR3 length: 15 residues. Trimming took off 4 bases at V and 0 bases at J, with 11 bases between the two ends. This chain's CDR3 is CASSPPTDSNQPQHF. The CDR3 DNA reads TGCGCCAGCAGCCCCCCGACAGATAGCAATCAGCCCCAGCATTTT.